The 9 T cell receptor beta chains listed next were all sequenced from one sample in a study of blood T cell repertoires in COVID-19. Data came from immunoSEQ multiplex PCR; TCRdb stores just in-frame clones and leaves some out. The sample has fewer than 400,000 clones, 85% seen once. Source material: peripheral blood. The source of these receptors is a woman aged 18-30 years with acute or convalescent COVID-19.

The chain recombines TRBV2 with TRBJ1-5; TRBD1 agrees at 7 bases. The V gene end was trimmed by 6 bases and the J gene end by 2 bases; junction bases not matched to a gene: 1. This CDR3 comprises 13 residues. CDR1 SNHLY and CDR2 FYNNEI come from the germline V gene. DNA for the CDR3: TGTGCCAGCAGCGGGACAGGCAATCAGCCCCAGCATTTT. Protein: CASSGTGNQPQHF.

V and J are TRBV21-1 and TRBJ1-1; TRBD1, the table's D call, was not compared with the DNA. TRBV21-1 is flagged as a pseudogene. The CDR3 contains 16 residues. The CDR3 sequence: CASSPGLGRGNTEAFF. CDR3 coding DNA: TGTGCCAGCAGCCCCGGGTTAGGCAGGGGGAACACTGAAGCTTTCTTT.

This clone was detected only once. The chain combines TRBV30 with TRBJ1-1; 10 bases line up with TRBD1. This CDR3 is built from 12 residues. With 1 base clipped from V and 10 bases from J, the junction kept 3 bases outside the gene matches. The germline V gene encodes CDR1 GTSNPN and CDR2 SVGIG (reference sequence). CDR3: CAWSGQGAGAFF. CDR3 sequence (DNA): TGTGCCTGGAGTGGACAGGGGGCGGGAGCTTTCTTT.

The J gene is TRBJ1-6, the V gene TRBV7-9; TRBD1 aligns across 7 bases. The CDR3 sequence is 15 residues long. Trimming cost V 5 bases and J 8 bases; bases outside gene matches: 9. Germline V gene lookup returns CDR1 SEHNR and CDR2 FQNEAQ (reference sequence). The DNA of the CDR3 is TGTGCCAGCAGCCCCCCCGGGACAGATCATTCACCCCTCCACTTT. As protein: CASSPPGTDHSPLHF.

The genes are TRBV19 and TRBJ1-5; unclear D gene. CDR3 length: 17 residues. V was shortened by 0 bases and J by 0 bases, with 12 bases between the two germline ends. Germline V gene lookup returns CDR1 LNHDA and CDR2 SQIVND (reference sequence). For the CDR3, the DNA is TGTGCCAGTAGTATAGATTGGGCGGACTATAGCAATCAGCCCCAGCATTTT. This sequence encodes CASSIDWADYSNQPQHF.

This clone was recorded only once. The chain couples TRBV7-7 to TRBJ2-1, with 10 bases aligning to TRBD2. This CDR3 contains 16 residues. Looked up from germline, CDR1 is SSHAT and CDR2 is FNYEAQ (reference sequence). The ends lost 3 bases at V and 2 bases at J; junction bases unmatched: 4. CDR3 nucleotides: TGTGCCAGCAGCTTTTCTAGCGGGGGCGCCTACAATGAGCAGTTCTTC. It is translated as CASSFSSGGAYNEQFF. Filled out from reference TRBV7-7 and TRBJ2-1, the complete variable domain reads GAGVSQSPRYKVTKRGQDVTLRCDPISSHATLYWYQQALGQGPEFLTYFNYEAQPDKSGLPSDRFSAERPEGSISTLTIQRTEQRDSAMYRCASSFSSGGAYNEQFFGPGTRLTVL.

This clone was counted only a few times. This chain connects TRBV6-5 to TRBJ1-2; TRBD1 aligns across 9 bases. Germline V gene sequence: CDR1 MNHEY, CDR2 SVGAGI. This CDR3 contains 13 residues. With V trimmed by 7 bases and J by 5 bases, 5 bases remained unmatched. CDR3 nucleotide sequence: TGTGCCAGCAAACGGGACAGGGTTTATGGCTACACCTTC. It yields the protein CASKRDRVYGYTF.

This rearrangement joins TRBV6-5 to TRBJ2-7; D is perhaps TRBD1 (6 bases). CDR1 and CDR2 from the germline V gene are MNHEY and SVGAGI. CDR3 size: 15 residues. V lost 3 bases and J 4 bases, leaving 16 bases between the germline ends. CDR3 residues: CASSYSAGQQYEQYF. The DNA for the CDR3 is TGTGCCAGCAGTTATAGTGCTGGACAGCAATACGAGCAGTACTTC.

This chain's CDR3 is CASSGDRRGGYTF. In DNA, the CDR3 is TGTGCCAGCAGCGGCGACAGGAGAGGAGGCTACACCTTC. The chain has TRBV9 and TRBJ1-2; weak D call: TRBD1 (6 bases). Trimming cost V 3 bases and J 8 bases, with 14 bases left between them. Germline lookup yields CDR1 SGDLS and CDR2 YYNGEE. CDR3 size: 13 residues.